A selection of T cell receptor beta chains follows, all from one sample in a study of cytomegalovirus exposure and HLA in healthy donors. Here immunoSEQ multiplex PCR was the method, and the copy in TCRdb shows in-frame clones only, minus some. Here the sample spans about 110,000 clones, approximately 94% being singletons. The sequenced sample was PBMCs. The receptors were sampled from a woman between 18 and 29 years old in good health and CMV-seronegative. Each CDR3 is given with its conserved first and last residue. A D gene is named only where the DNA matches it firmly. Rows give clone size only sometimes, using once, few, many, or a class for an expanded clone.

j_gene: TRBJ1-4; d_gene: .; abundance: .; v_gene: TRBV2; CDR3nt: TGTGCCAGCAGTGGACAGACAACTAATGAAAAACTGTTTTTT; CDR3aa: CASSGQTTNEKLFF
j_gene: TRBJ2-1; d_gene: .; abundance: .; v_gene: TRBV20-1; CDR3nt: TGCAGTGCTCGTCGAGACAATGAGCAGTTCTTC; CDR3aa: CSARRDNEQFF
j_gene: TRBJ1-1; d_gene: .; abundance: .; v_gene: TRBV9; CDR3nt: TGTGCCAGCAGCCCCCAAGGAGCGGGTGAAGCTTTCTTT; CDR3aa: CASSPQGAGEAFF
j_gene: TRBJ1-1; d_gene: .; abundance: .; v_gene: TRBV19; CDR3nt: TGTGCCAGTAGTCCGGTCGGGGGGAGGACTGAAGCTTTCTTT; CDR3aa: CASSPVGGRTEAFF
j_gene: TRBJ2-1; d_gene: .; abundance: .; v_gene: TRBV5-1; CDR3nt: TGCGCCAGCAGCCAGGCAGGGGAATCCTACAATGAGCAGTTCTTC; CDR3aa: CASSQAGESYNEQFF
j_gene: TRBJ1-1; d_gene: TRBD1; abundance: .; v_gene: TRBV18; CDR3nt: TGTGCCAGCTCACGAGGACAGGGGGCTAAAGCTTTCTTT; CDR3aa: CASSRGQGAKAFF
j_gene: TRBJ2-1; d_gene: TRBD2; abundance: .; v_gene: TRBV6-5; CDR3nt: TGTGCCAGCAGTTACGGTGCTAGCGGCTACAATGAGCAGTTCTTC; CDR3aa: CASSYGASGYNEQFF
j_gene: TRBJ2-7; d_gene: .; abundance: once; v_gene: TRBV19; CDR3nt: TGTGCCAGTAGTTGGGCAGGGAACACCTACGAGCAGTACTTC; CDR3aa: CASSWAGNTYEQYF
j_gene: TRBJ1-1; d_gene: TRBD1; abundance: .; v_gene: TRBV2; CDR3nt: TGTGCCAGCAGGCTACAGGGGTTGATGAACACTGAAGCTTTCTTT; CDR3aa: CASRLQGLMNTEAFF
j_gene: TRBJ1-2; d_gene: TRBD1; abundance: .; v_gene: TRBV7-9; CDR3nt: TGTGCCAGCAGCCCAAGGGGGGGACAGGGTTATGGCTACACCTTC; CDR3aa: CASSPRGGQGYGYTF
j_gene: TRBJ1-4; d_gene: TRBD1; abundance: .; v_gene: TRBV5-1; CDR3nt: TGCGCCAGCAGCTCGGCACAGGGGCTTGGGGAAAAACTGTTTTTT; CDR3aa: CASSSAQGLGEKLFF
j_gene: TRBJ1-1; d_gene: TRBD1; abundance: .; v_gene: TRBV14; CDR3nt: TGTGCCAGCAGCCAAGTCCCGGACAGGGACACTGAAGCTTTCTTT; CDR3aa: CASSQVPDRDTEAFF
j_gene: TRBJ1-5; d_gene: .; abundance: .; v_gene: TRBV18; CDR3nt: TGTGCCAGCTCAACCGCAAGTGGGGGGTCGAAAAGGCAGCCCCAGCATTTT; CDR3aa: CASSTASGGSKRQPQHF